Below, 2 T cell receptor beta chains from the same sample are listed, as sequenced in a study of graft-versus-host responses after intestinal transplantation. The data were produced by immunoSEQ multiplex PCR, yet TCRdb's version contains in-frame clones alone and is incomplete. The table has 80,000 to 100,000 clones, about nine tenths seen once. Their antigens are not known. Sequencing was performed on unstimulated CD4+ T cells sorted from spleen or lymph node cells, taken before intestinal transplant. The receptors stem from a human donor who received an intestinal transplant.

The V call is TRBV6-5, the J call TRBJ2-3; the match to TRBD2 covers 8 bases. This CDR3 is 16 amino acids long. Germline CDR1 MNHEY, CDR2 SVGAGI. V trimming: 2 bases; J trimming: 6 bases; junction bases outside the gene matches: 10. The CDR3 bases are TGTGCCAGCAGTTACCGGGGGGGCAAAGTAGGGGATACGCAGTATTTT. This gives the protein CASSYRGGKVGDTQYF.

Here the CDR3 DNA reads TGTGCCAGCAGCCTCCCGGGACAGGGAGAAAAACTGTTTTTT. It codes for CASSLPGQGEKLFF. This rearrangement joins TRBV6-5 to TRBJ1-4, with 9 nucleotides matching TRBD1. Looked up from germline, CDR1 is MNHEY and CDR2 is SVGAGI. This CDR3 region has 14 residues. The trim removed 6 bases at V and 8 bases at J, leaving 7 bases unmatched.